The source of this T cell receptor beta chain is a study of cytomegalovirus exposure and HLA in healthy donors. Study as a whole: Counted in an early data release were some 81 million unique TCRs from HLA-typed donors.

Both 60 Vbeta primers and 13 Jbeta primers went into the PCR. Authors' data handling: There were 80 million or so unique TCR beta chains by a later count, and approximately 10 million of them were shared. Sequenced by immunoSEQ multiplex PCR; TCRdb stores in-frame clones only, minus some. For V, J and clone size, that table is used; D and trimming come from the DNA. The data contain 200,000 to 250,000 clones, around 89% of them seen just once; the ten biggest clones take up roughly 1%. CDR3 length equals 16 residues. Germline V gene data show CDR1 as SSHAT and CDR2 as FNYEAQ (reference sequence). Losses at the gene ends were 4 bases for V and 6 bases for J; bases not matched to a gene: 6. In this sample, this clone turned up once.

The sequence derives from a woman between 18 and 29 years old in good health and CMV-seronegative. The J gene is TRBJ2-1, the V gene TRBV7-7; 13 bases map to TRBD2. The material sequenced was PBMCs. The CDR3, as DNA: TGTGCCAGCAGCTCAGGACTAGCGGGAGAGGGCAATGAGCAGTTCTTC. Translating gives CASSSGLAGEGNEQFF. Filled out from reference TRBV7-7 and TRBJ2-1, the complete variable domain reads GAGVSQSPRYKVTKRGQDVTLRCDPISSHATLYWYQQALGQGPEFLTYFNYEAQPDKSGLPSDRFSAERPEGSISTLTIQRTEQRDSAMYRCASSSGLAGEGNEQFFGPGTRLTVL.